Given below is one TCR beta chain in context. Preparation of naive CD8 libraries involved roughly 18,000 to 1,100,000 sorted cells and 10%, 30% or 50% RNA. Sorting was used to obtain naive CD8 T cells (CD8+CD4-CCR7+CD45RA+). This CDR3 region has 14 residues. The V end was cut by 4 bases, the J end by 14 bases, with 20 bases between. Germline V gene lookup returns CDR1 MNHEY and CDR2 SMNVEV (reference sequence). This record belongs to a study of molecular identifiers for immune sequencing clone quantification. Whole-study context: Across replicate runs, RNA obtained from approximately 22,000 or 94,000 naive CD8 cells was divided into five, with four undergoing sequencing.

Listed TCR primers and previously described methods were used for bulk TCR libraries. MiXCR, run by TCRdb on the PCR reads, gives a single entry per CDR3 protein. This table holds 88,000 or so distinct CDR3 sequences, around 23% found once. V usage is TRBV27 and J usage is TRBJ1-4; unclear D gene. The clonotype was recovered from a human donor in good health. Some libraries in this study had Jurkat cell RNA spiked in. The sequenced material came from naive CD8+ T cells from blood, with Jurkat cell RNA spiked in. The subset is: FACS-sorted CD8+CD4-CCR7+CD45RA+ naive T cells. The CDR3 region has the DNA TGTGCCAGCAGTTCAACACCCGAGGTGGGTGACCTGTTTTTT. The encoded protein is CASSSTPEVGDLFF.